These T cell receptor beta chains were read from a single sample in a study of blood T cell repertoires in COVID-19. Sequencing was performed with immunoSEQ multiplex PCR; in TCRdb, only in-frame clones are kept and a portion is missing. The sample records some 110,000 clones, around 86% being singletons. The sequenced sample consisted of peripheral blood. Receptors originate from a man aged 50 to 59 with acute or convalescent COVID-19. The CDR3 runs from the conserved cysteine through the conserved F or W. The D gene is left open where the match is weak. Clone sizes are given selectively: once, few, many, or a class where the clone is expanded.

d_call,j_call,clone_size,v_call,cdr3_aa,cdr3_nt
-,TRBJ2-3,once,TRBV10-3,CAISRSLDGFQDTQYF,TGTGCCATCTCCCGATCCCTAGACGGTTTCCAGGATACGCAGTATTTT
-,TRBJ2-1,-,TRBV5-6,CASSQRVISYNEQFF,TGTGCCAGCAGCCAGAGGGTAATTTCCTACAATGAGCAGTTCTTC
-,TRBJ1-3,-,TRBV11-3,CASSAEPGAGNTIYF,TGTGCCAGCAGCGCAGAACCGGGAGCTGGAAACACCATATATTTT
-,TRBJ2-2,-,TRBV19,CASRVRYTGELFF,TGTGCCAGTAGGGTTAGATACACCGGGGAGCTGTTTTTT
-,TRBJ2-5,-,TRBV29-1,CSVDLASQETQYF,TGCAGCGTTGATCTAGCTTCACAAGAGACCCAGTACTTC
TRBD2,TRBJ2-1,many,TRBV10-3,CAISESGLAGVNEQFF,TGTGCCATCAGTGAGTCGGGACTAGCGGGAGTCAATGAGCAGTTCTTC
TRBD1,TRBJ1-1,-,TRBV19,CASSTWTGSNTEAFF,TGTGCCAGTAGTACATGGACAGGTTCGAACACTGAAGCTTTCTTT
TRBD1,TRBJ2-7,-,TRBV5-4,CASSLGARSDRAYEQYF,TGTGCCAGCAGCTTGGGAGCCAGGTCGGACAGGGCGTACGAGCAGTACTTC
-,TRBJ2-1,-,TRBV28,CASSLLGGLNEQFF,TGTGCCAGCAGTTTACTCGGGGGTCTCAATGAGCAGTTCTTC
-,TRBJ2-3,-,TRBV24-1,CATSDSVRGADTQYF,TGTGCCACCAGTGATTCAGTCAGGGGCGCAGATACGCAGTATTTT
TRBD1,TRBJ1-6,-,TRBV4-2,CASSQLQGKGSPLHF,TGTGCCAGCAGCCAACTACAGGGGAAAGGTTCACCCCTCCACTTT
TRBD2,TRBJ2-7,few,TRBV29-1,CSVFGLAGAYEQYF,TGCAGCGTTTTTGGACTAGCGGGTGCCTACGAGCAGTACTTC
-,TRBJ2-7,-,TRBV11-2,CASRGTGGEAYEQYF,TGTGCCAGCAGGGGCACAGGTGGAGAAGCCTACGAGCAGTACTTC
-,TRBJ2-5,-,TRBV5-5,CASRPGETDGATQYF,TGTGCCAGCAGACCGGGAGAGACGGACGGGGCGACCCAGTACTTC
TRBD1,TRBJ2-1,-,TRBV10-2,CASGKGAYNEQFF,TGCGCCAGCGGGAAGGGGGCGTACAATGAGCAGTTCTTC
-,TRBJ2-1,-,TRBV6-5,CASRDGGSYNEQFF,TGTGCCAGCAGGGACGGGGGATCCTACAATGAGCAGTTCTTC
TRBD2,TRBJ2-1,-,TRBV4-2,CASSLGSGGSHNEQFF,TGTGCCAGCAGCCTCGGTTCGGGCGGGAGTCACAATGAGCAGTTCTTC
TRBD1,TRBJ1-1,-,TRBV27,CASSTGTGAAVTEAFF,TGTGCCAGCAGTACCGGGACAGGGGCCGCGGTAACTGAAGCTTTCTTT
-,TRBJ1-6,-,TRBV9,CASSVDSNSPLHF,TGTGCCAGCAGCGTCGACAGTAATTCACCCCTCCACTTT
-,TRBJ2-6,-,TRBV19,CASKAQGTAGANVLTF,TGTGCCAGTAAGGCTCAGGGCACGGCTGGGGCCAACGTCCTGACTTTC
TRBD1,TRBJ1-2,-,TRBV5-6,CASSWSSGGYGYTF,TGTGCCAGCAGCTGGAGTTCAGGGGGCTATGGCTACACCTTC
-,TRBJ1-5,-,TRBV6-5,CASRLTNNQPQHF,TGTGCCAGCAGGCTGACAAACAATCAGCCCCAGCATTTT